Listed below are T cell receptor beta chains from one sample, sequenced in a study of T cell responses to AZD1222 COVID-19 vaccine. Libraries were prepared by immunoSEQ multiplex PCR; TCRdb keeps only in-frame clonotypes and omits some of them. This sample has 65,000 to 85,000 clones, with nearly 90% found just once. Material: peripheral blood, obtained on day 0 of AZD1222 vaccination. These receptors were obtained from an adult in good health. The CDR3 runs from the conserved cysteine through the conserved F or W. Each record gives: clone size, J gene, V gene, D gene, CDR3 DNA, CDR3 protein. The D gene is left open where the match is weak. Some rows mark clone size as missing; the rest say once, few, many or name a class of expanded clone.

size: NA
J: TRBJ1-5
V: TRBV28
D: NA
DNA: TGTGCCAGCCAAAAGAATCAGCCCCAGCATTTT
CDR3: CASQKNQPQHF

size: NA
J: TRBJ1-4
V: TRBV4-2
D: NA
DNA: TGTGCCAGCAGCCAAAAGGGACTGGGGGGCTTAAGAACTAATGAAAAACTGTTTTTT
CDR3: CASSQKGLGGLRTNEKLFF

size: once
J: TRBJ1-4
V: TRBV18
D: NA
DNA: TGTGCCAGCTCCGAAGGATACCCAACTAATGAAAAACTGTTTTTT
CDR3: CASSEGYPTNEKLFF

size: NA
J: TRBJ2-5
V: TRBV5-8
D: TRBD2
DNA: TGTGCCAGCAGCTTGCGGCGGGGGGTAGGAGAGACCCAGTACTTC
CDR3: CASSLRRGVGETQYF

size: NA
J: TRBJ1-6
V: TRBV7-2
D: NA
DNA: TGTGCCAGCAGCTTACGACGGTCAAATTCACCCCTCCACTTT
CDR3: CASSLRRSNSPLHF

size: NA
J: TRBJ2-3
V: TRBV7-9
D: TRBD2
DNA: TGTGCCAGCAGCTTTACTAGCGGGGGGGGCACAGATACGCAGTATTTT
CDR3: CASSFTSGGGTDTQYF

size: NA
J: TRBJ2-5
V: TRBV3-1/TRBV3-2
D: TRBD2
DNA: TGTGCCAGCAGCCATACTAGCGGCCCAGGGGAGACCCAGTACTTC
CDR3: CASSHTSGPGETQYF

size: NA
J: TRBJ1-3
V: TRBV28
D: NA
DNA: TGTGCGGGCGGGCCCTCTGGAAACACCATATATTTT
CDR3: CAGGPSGNTIYF

size: NA
J: TRBJ1-5
V: TRBV28
D: NA
DNA: TGTGCCAGCAGTTTGAGGGGGGGACGGTTCAGCAATCAGCCCCAGCATTTT
CDR3: CASSLRGGRFSNQPQHF

size: NA
J: TRBJ2-2
V: TRBV21-1
D: NA
DNA: TGTGCCAGCGTACAGAAATGGGGGGAGCTGTTTTTT
CDR3: CASVQKWGELFF

size: NA
J: TRBJ2-1
V: TRBV3-1/TRBV3-2
D: TRBD2
DNA: TGTGCCAGCAGCCCTCCTAGCGGGGGGGCCGGGGAGCAGTTCTTC
CDR3: CASSPPSGGAGEQFF

size: NA
J: TRBJ2-1
V: TRBV5-1
D: NA
DNA: TGCGCCAGCAGCTTCGTGGGGTCCAGTGAGCAGTTCTTC
CDR3: CASSFVGSSEQFF

size: NA
J: TRBJ2-1
V: TRBV9
D: NA
DNA: TGTGCCAGCAGCGTAGAGGCGGGAAGGGTCAATGAGCAGTTCTTC
CDR3: CASSVEAGRVNEQFF

size: NA
J: TRBJ1-5
V: TRBV3-1/TRBV3-2
D: TRBD1
DNA: TGTGCCAGCAGCTTCACAGGGGAAGGGCAGCCCCAGCATTTT
CDR3: CASSFTGEGQPQHF

size: NA
J: TRBJ2-5
V: TRBV5-4
D: NA
DNA: TGTGCCAGCAGCTTGGGTAGCGGAACGATCGGGACCCAGTACTTC
CDR3: CASSLGSGTIGTQYF

size: NA
J: TRBJ1-1
V: TRBV7-2
D: NA
DNA: TGTGCCAGCAGCTTAGATTTTGCAGGGTTGGGCACTGAAGCTTTCTTT
CDR3: CASSLDFAGLGTEAFF

size: NA
J: TRBJ2-1
V: TRBV28
D: NA
DNA: TGTGCCAGCAGTTTTAGCGACTCCTACAATGAGCAGTTCTTC
CDR3: CASSFSDSYNEQFF

size: NA
J: TRBJ2-4
V: TRBV5-1
D: NA
DNA: TGCGCCAGCAGCTCTACGCAAGGGGCTCCAAACATTCAGTACTTC
CDR3: CASSSTQGAPNIQYF

size: NA
J: TRBJ1-1
V: TRBV7-3
D: NA
DNA: TGTGCCAGCAGGTACGCGGGGGCTGAAGCTTTCTTT
CDR3: CASRYAGAEAFF

size: NA
J: TRBJ2-5
V: TRBV5-8
D: NA
DNA: TGTGCCAGCAGCCGGGGGTTAGCTCGGGAGACCCAGTACTTC
CDR3: CASSRGLARETQYF

size: NA
J: TRBJ2-1
V: TRBV9
D: NA
DNA: TGTGCCAGCAGCGTAGGGTTAGGGACGAATGAGCAGTTCTTC
CDR3: CASSVGLGTNEQFF

size: NA
J: TRBJ1-6
V: TRBV28
D: NA
DNA: TGTGCCAGCAGTGGTGTCCAGGGTCCACCCCTCCACTTT
CDR3: CASSGVQGPPLHF

size: NA
J: TRBJ2-7
V: TRBV6-6
D: TRBD2
DNA: TGTGCCACTGCTAGCGGGAGCCCCTACGAGCAGTACTTC
CDR3: CATASGSPYEQYF

size: NA
J: TRBJ2-1
V: TRBV5-1
D: NA
DNA: TGCGCCAGCAGCTTGGTGGACCCATGGGGTGAGCAGTTCTTC
CDR3: CASSLVDPWGEQFF

size: NA
J: TRBJ2-1
V: TRBV9
D: NA
DNA: TGTGCCAGCAGCGTACTAGGGAGGACGTACAATGAGCAGTTCTTC
CDR3: CASSVLGRTYNEQFF

size: NA
J: TRBJ2-5
V: TRBV5-1
D: TRBD2
DNA: TGCGCCAGCAGTTATACCGGGACTAGCGGGACTACCGTACACTTC
CDR3: CASSYTGTSGTTVHF

size: NA
J: TRBJ2-7
V: TRBV7-6
D: TRBD1
DNA: TGTGCCAGCACCTACTCCCCAACGGACAGGGCGAACGAGCAGTACTTC
CDR3: CASTYSPTDRANEQYF

size: once
J: TRBJ1-1
V: TRBV11-2
D: TRBD1
DNA: TGTGCCAGCAGCCCCCGGGCAGGGGGCCAAAGGAAAGCTTTCTTT
CDR3: CASSPRAGGQRKAFF

size: NA
J: TRBJ2-3
V: TRBV14
D: TRBD1
DNA: TGTGCCAGCAGCGGGACAGACTACTACACAGATACGCAGTATTTT
CDR3: CASSGTDYYTDTQYF

size: NA
J: TRBJ2-7
V: TRBV19
D: NA
DNA: TGTGCCAGTAGTCGGCGGGCCAACTACGAGCAGTACTTC
CDR3: CASSRRANYEQYF